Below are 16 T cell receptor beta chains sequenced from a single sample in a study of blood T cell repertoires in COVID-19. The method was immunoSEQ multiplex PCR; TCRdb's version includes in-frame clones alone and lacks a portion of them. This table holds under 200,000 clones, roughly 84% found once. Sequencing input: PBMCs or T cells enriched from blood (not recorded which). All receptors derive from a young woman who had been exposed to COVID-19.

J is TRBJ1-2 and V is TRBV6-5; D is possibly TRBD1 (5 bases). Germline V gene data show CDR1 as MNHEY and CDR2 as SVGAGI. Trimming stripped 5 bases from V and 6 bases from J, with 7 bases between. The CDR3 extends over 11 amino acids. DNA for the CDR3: TGTGCCAGCAGTACAGGTCATGGCTACACCTTC. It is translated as CASSTGHGYTF.

The CDR3 nucleotides read TGTGCCAGCAGTTTCCTACAGGCTGGGTATGGCTACACCTTC. It codes for CASSFLQAGYGYTF. This sequence joins TRBV28 and TRBJ1-2, with D perhaps TRBD1 (5 bases). Trimming shortened V by 3 bases and J by 5 bases, and 13 bases separated the two germline ends. The CDR3 consists of 14 residues. The germline gives CDR1 MDHEN, CDR2 SYDVKM.

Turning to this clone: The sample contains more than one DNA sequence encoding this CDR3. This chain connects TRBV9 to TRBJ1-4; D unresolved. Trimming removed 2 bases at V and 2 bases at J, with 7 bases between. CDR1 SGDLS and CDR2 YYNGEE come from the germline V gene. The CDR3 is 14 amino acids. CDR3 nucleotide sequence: TGTGCCAGCAGCGTCGGTCCTACTAATGAAAAACTGTTTTTT. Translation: CASSVGPTNEKLFF.

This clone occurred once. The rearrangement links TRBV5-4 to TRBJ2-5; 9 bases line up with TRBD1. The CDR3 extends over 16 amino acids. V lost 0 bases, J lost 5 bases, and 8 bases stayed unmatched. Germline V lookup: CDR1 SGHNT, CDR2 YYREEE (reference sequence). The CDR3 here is CASSLVGTGGLETQYF. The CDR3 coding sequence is TGTGCCAGCAGCTTGGTAGGCACAGGGGGCCTGGAGACCCAGTACTTC.

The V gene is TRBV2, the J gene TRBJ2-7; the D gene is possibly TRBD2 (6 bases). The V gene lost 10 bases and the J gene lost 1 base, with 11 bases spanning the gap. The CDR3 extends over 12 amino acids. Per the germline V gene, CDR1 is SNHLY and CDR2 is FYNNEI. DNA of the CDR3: TGTGCCATCGGGACTGTTTCCTACGAGCAGTACTTC. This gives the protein CAIGTVSYEQYF.

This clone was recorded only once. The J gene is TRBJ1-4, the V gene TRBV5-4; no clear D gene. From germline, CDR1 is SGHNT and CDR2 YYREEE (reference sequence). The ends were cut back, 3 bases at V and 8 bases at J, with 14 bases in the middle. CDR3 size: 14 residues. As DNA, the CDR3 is TGTGCCAGCAGCTCCCGTGCCAGCGGCGAAAAACTGTTTTTT. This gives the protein CASSSRASGEKLFF.

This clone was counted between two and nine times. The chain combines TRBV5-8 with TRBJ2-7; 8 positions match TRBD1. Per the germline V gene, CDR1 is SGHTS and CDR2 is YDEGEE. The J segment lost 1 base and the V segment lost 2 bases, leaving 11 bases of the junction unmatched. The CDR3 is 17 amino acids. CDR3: CASSLGPGQDLSYEQYF. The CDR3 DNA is TGTGCCAGCAGCTTAGGTCCGGGACAGGACTTATCCTACGAGCAGTACTTC.

The CDR3 DNA is TGTGCCAGTTCCCCCCGGGACAGGGAGTCTGGCTACACCTTC. This translates into CASSPRDRESGYTF. This sequence joins TRBV19 and TRBJ1-2, with 9 positions matching TRBD1. This CDR3 contains 14 residues. Per the germline V gene, CDR1 is LNHDA and CDR2 is SQIVND (reference sequence). Germline trimming cut 8 bases from V and 7 bases from J; bases unmatched to any gene: 11.

The DNA for the CDR3 is TGTGCCAGCAGCCCGAACCCGGGAAGCGGCACCATATATTTT. This sequence encodes CASSPNPGSGTIYF. This sequence joins TRBV7-9 and TRBJ1-3; D call uncertain. Germline values: CDR1 SEHNR, CDR2 FQNEAQ (reference sequence). The CDR3 has 14 amino acids. Deletions cut 5 bases from V and 9 bases from J, with 17 bases between.

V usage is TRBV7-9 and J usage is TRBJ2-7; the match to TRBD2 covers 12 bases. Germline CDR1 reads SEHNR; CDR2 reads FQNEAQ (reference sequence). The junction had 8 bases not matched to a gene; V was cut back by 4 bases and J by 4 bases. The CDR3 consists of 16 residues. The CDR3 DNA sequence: TGTGCCAGCAGCTCTACGGGACTAGCGGGTGATTACGAGCAGTACTTC. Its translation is CASSSTGLAGDYEQYF.

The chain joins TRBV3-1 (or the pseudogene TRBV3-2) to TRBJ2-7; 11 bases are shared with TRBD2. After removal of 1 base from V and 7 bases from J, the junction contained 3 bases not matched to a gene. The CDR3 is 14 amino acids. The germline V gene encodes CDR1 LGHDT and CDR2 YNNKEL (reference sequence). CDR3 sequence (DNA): TGTGCCAGCAGCCAAGGACTAGCGGGGCAGGAGCAGTACTTC. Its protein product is CASSQGLAGQEQYF.

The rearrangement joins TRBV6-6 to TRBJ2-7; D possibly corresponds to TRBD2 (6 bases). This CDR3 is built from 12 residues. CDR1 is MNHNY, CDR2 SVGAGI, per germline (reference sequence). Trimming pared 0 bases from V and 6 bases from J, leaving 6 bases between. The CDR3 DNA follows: TGTGCCAGCAGTTACTCGGAGGGCGAGCAGTACTTC. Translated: CASSYSEGEQYF.

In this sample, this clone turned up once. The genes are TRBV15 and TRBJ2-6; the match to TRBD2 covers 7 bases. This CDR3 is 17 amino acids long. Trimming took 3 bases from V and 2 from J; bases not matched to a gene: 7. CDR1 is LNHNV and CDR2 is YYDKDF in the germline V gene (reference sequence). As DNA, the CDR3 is TGTGCCACCAGCAGGCAGGGAGGGGCTACTGGGGCCAACGTCCTGACTTTC. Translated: CATSRQGGATGANVLTF. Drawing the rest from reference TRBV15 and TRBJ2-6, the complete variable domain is DAMVIQNPRYQVTQFGKPVTLSCSQTLNHNVMYWYQQKSSQAPKLLFHYYDKDFNNEADTPDNFQSRRPNTSFCFLDIRSPGLGDTAMYLCATSRQGGATGANVLTFGAGSRLTVL.

CDR3 sequence reads: CASSLNPGLYSPLHF. The DNA of the CDR3 is TGTGCCAGCAGTTTAAATCCGGGTCTTTATTCACCCCTCCACTTT. V usage is TRBV27 and J usage is TRBJ1-6; D ambiguous. Germline lookup yields CDR1 MNHEY and CDR2 SMNVEV (reference sequence). The CDR3 runs 15 residues. The ends were cut back, 2 bases at V and 8 bases at J, with 13 bases in the middle.

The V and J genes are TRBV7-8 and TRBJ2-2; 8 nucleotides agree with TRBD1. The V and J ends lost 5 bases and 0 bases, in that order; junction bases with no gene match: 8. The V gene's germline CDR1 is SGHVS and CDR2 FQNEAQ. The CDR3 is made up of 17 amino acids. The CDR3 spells CASSIPQGEPNTGELFF. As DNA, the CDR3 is TGTGCCAGCAGCATCCCACAGGGGGAACCGAACACCGGGGAGCTGTTTTTT.

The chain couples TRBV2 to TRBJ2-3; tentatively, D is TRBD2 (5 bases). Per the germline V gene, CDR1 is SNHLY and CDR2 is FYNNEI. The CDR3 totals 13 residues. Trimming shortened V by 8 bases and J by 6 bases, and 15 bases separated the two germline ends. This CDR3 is CASSWGADDTQYF. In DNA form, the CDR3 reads TGTGCCAGCTCCTGGGGAGCGGACGATACGCAGTATTTT.